This entry lists 30 T cell receptor beta chains sequenced from one sample in a study of tumor and adjacent non-tumor tissue in lung cancer. RNA was extracted from bulk tissue without any cell sorting. A modified ARM-PCR protocol with three rounds of nested PCR amplified TCRbeta. TCRdb redid the calling of the multiplex PCR reads with MiXCR, one entry per CDR3 protein. The sample gives 60,000 to 85,000 distinct CDR3 sequences, 77% of which show up once; less than 15% is in the top ten. The sample consisted of lung tumor tissue. The receptors originated from a woman in her fifties or sixties with non-small cell lung cancer.

As concerns this clonotype: The junction differs from germline at one of its ends, possibly a read error. The rearrangement joins TRBV6-1 to TRBJ1-2; weak D call: TRBD1 (5 bases). Germline assignment: CDR1 MNHNS and CDR2 SASEGT. This CDR3 is built from 12 residues. The CDR3 here is CACSGIGDGYTF. The CDR3 DNA follows: TGTGCCTGCAGTGGGATAGGGGACGGCTACACCTTC.

A remark on this clonotype: At one end, the junction sequence differs from germline, possibly due to a read error. The chain links TRBV11-2 to TRBJ2-5, with D perhaps being TRBD1 or TRBD2 (5 bases each). Germline CDR1 and CDR2: SGHAT and FQNNGV. The CDR3 spans 18 residues. CDR3 sequence reads: CASSLLRDPSLFQETQNF. CDR3 bases: TGTGCCAGCAGCCTCCTACGGGACCCGAGCCTATTCCAAGAGACCCAGAACTTC.

Note on this clonotype: Lacking the conserved final phenylalanine or tryptophan, this CDR3 likely reflects a read error. This chain joins TRBV11-3 and TRBJ2-7, with 10 bases that match TRBD2. CDR1 and CDR2 from the germline V gene are SGHNT and YENEEA. The CDR3 consists of 16 residues. J lost 8 bases, V lost 0 bases, and 10 bases had no gene match. CDR3 residues: CASSLDWTSGLYKQYL. The CDR3 DNA reads as TGTGCCAGCAGCTTAGATTGGACTAGCGGACTTTACAAGCAGTACTTA.

About this clonotype itself: The missing conserved phenylalanine or tryptophan at the end of this CDR3 makes a read error likely. The chain is built from TRBV6-1 and TRBJ2-2, with 10 bases lining up with TRBD1. The CDR3 is made up of 15 amino acids. Germline V gives CDR1 MNHNS, CDR2 SASEGT. CDR3 loop: CARSDGQGDTGELFL. The DNA for the CDR3 is TGTGCCAGGAGTGATGGACAGGGGGACACCGGGGAGCTGTTTCTT.

J is TRBJ1-1 and V is TRBV6-5; 8 bases fit TRBD1. Looked up from germline, CDR1 is MNHEY and CDR2 is SVGAGI. V lost 7 bases to trimming and J lost 4 bases; unmatched junction nucleotides: 8. CDR3 length: 14 residues. The CDR3 protein is CASTWQGAVTEAFF. CDR3 bases: TGTGCCAGCACCTGGCAGGGGGCTGTCACTGAAGCTTTCTTT.

Note on this clonotype: Relative to the germline gene, one junction end is altered; a read error may explain this. V and J are TRBV28 and TRBJ1-4; unclear D gene. This CDR3 contains 12 residues. Germline V gene data show CDR1 as MDHEN and CDR2 as SYDVKM. CDR3: CVSLAAGEKLFF. The CDR3 DNA is TGTGTCAGCTTGGCCGCGGGCGAAAAATTGTTTTTT.

This clonotype was counted a single time. The chain couples TRBV2 to TRBJ2-7, with 15 bases lining up with TRBD2. V dropped 3 bases and J dropped 6; count of bases not matched to a gene: 9. Germline CDR1 SNHLY, CDR2 FYNNEI. The CDR3 has 17 amino acids. In nucleotides, the CDR3 is TGTGCCAGCAGTGAGTTCTGGACTAGCGGGAGGGCCGGCGAGCAGTACTTC. This encodes CASSEFWTSGRAGEQYF.

This clonotype appeared once. V usage is TRBV4-1 and J usage is TRBJ1-2, with a weak D call TRBD1 (6 bases). CDR1 MGHRA and CDR2 YSYEKL come from the germline V gene. There are 15 residues in the CDR3. V lost 3 bases and J 3 bases, leaving 14 bases between the germline ends. CDR3 in amino acids: CASSQITGSYYGYTF. The CDR3 region has the DNA TGCGCCAGCAGCCAGATAACAGGGTCCTACTATGGCTACACCTTC.

Only one count was recorded for this clonotype. At one of its ends the junction is not consistent with the germline gene, which may arise from a read error. The chain employs TRBV4-2 and TRBJ1-1; 7 bases match TRBD1. CDR1 and CDR2 from the germline V gene are LGHNA and YNFKEQ. The CDR3 extends over 17 amino acids. CDR3 in DNA: TGTGCCAGCGGCCAGCCCTACAGGGGCGACTTTACCCCTGAAGCTCTCTTT. Translating gives CASGQPYRGDFTPEALF.

For this clonotype: At one boundary the junction diverges from the germline segment, which might be a read error. The gene calls are TRBV12-3 or TRBV12-4 and TRBJ2-1; tentatively, D is TRBD1 (5 bases). The CDR3 consists of 12 residues. The chain's CDR3 is CASSPGADDQFF. The CDR3 coding sequence is TGTGCCAGCAGTCCTGGGGCGGATGATCAGTTCTTC.

As concerns this clonotype: One end of the junction is discordant with germline, which a read error may explain. The genes are TRBV11-3 and TRBJ1-1, with a possible D match to TRBD1 (6 bases). Looked up from germline, CDR1 is SGHNT and CDR2 is YENEEA. The CDR3 has 13 amino acids. The CDR3, as DNA: TGTGCCAGCAGCTTAATGAGGGACACTGGAGCTTTATTT. Its translation is CASSLMRDTGALF.

Of note for this clonotype: Relative to the germline gene, one junction end is altered; a read error may explain this. This rearrangement joins TRBV11-2 to TRBJ2-1, with 7 bases that match TRBD2. Looked up from germline, CDR1 is SGHAT and CDR2 is FQNNGV. The CDR3 contains 15 residues. CDR3 DNA sequence: TGTGCCATCAGCTTAGAAGCTAGCGGCAGGGTTGAGCAGTTCTTC. Translation gives CAISLEASGRVEQFF. The whole variable domain, filled in from reference TRBV11-2 and TRBJ2-1, reads EAGVAQSPRYKIIEKRQSVAFWCNPISGHATLYWYQQILGQGPKLLIQFQNNGVVDDSQLPKDRFSAERLKGVDSTLKIQPAKLEDSAVYLCAISLEASGRVEQFFGPGTRLTVL.

This chain connects TRBV10-1 to TRBJ2-7; 8 bases line up with TRBD2. J lost 6 bases, V lost 10 bases, and 17 bases had no gene match. Germline CDR1 reads WNHNN; CDR2 reads SYGVQD (reference sequence). This CDR3 is 15 amino acids long. CDR3 in amino acids: CATSTGTWTSCEQYF. CDR3 in DNA: TGCGCCACCAGCACTGGGACGTGGACTAGCTGCGAGCAGTACTTC.

This clonotype came up a few times. Germline is not matched at one junction end, which may reflect a read error. CDR3 bases: TGCGCCAACAGCGAACAGGGCCCTCTCTCTGGAAACACCATATATTTT. Protein product: CANSEQGPLSGNTIYF. The genes are TRBV5-1 and TRBJ1-3; TRBD1 might be the D (6 bases). CDR3 size: 16 residues. CDR1 is SGHRS and CDR2 is YFSETQ in the germline V gene.

Regarding this clonotype: Sequence at one end of the junction differs from germline and may be a read error. The rearrangement joins TRBV29-1 to TRBJ2-1; maybe TRBD1 (6 bases). The CDR3 is made up of 12 amino acids. Germline-derived CDR1 and CDR2 are SQVTM and ANQGSEA. Here the CDR3 reads CSGIGQYNGQFF. The CDR3 DNA reads TGCAGCGGGATTGGACAGTACAATGGGCAGTTCTTC.

This clonotype was detected once. A clone one base away is much larger, so this may be a read error. The chain carries TRBV6-6 and TRBJ1-2; 7 positions match TRBD1. Germline V gives CDR1 MNHNY, CDR2 SVGAGI (reference sequence). CDR3 length: 14 amino acids. The CDR3 spells CTSTSGTVNYGYTF. The CDR3 region has the DNA TGTACCAGCACCTCTGGGACAGTTAACTATGGCTACACCTTC.

As to this clonotype: Relative to the germline gene, one junction end is altered; a read error may explain this. The V and J genes are TRBV4-2 and TRBJ1-2; perhaps TRBD1 as D (5 bases). CDR3 length: 13 amino acids. Germline V gene data show CDR1 as LGHNA and CDR2 as YNFKEQ. CDR3 coding DNA: TGTGTCAGCAGCCAAGGCGGCAGGGATGGCTACACCTTC. The encoded protein is CVSSQGGRDGYTF.

With regard to this clonotype: Mismatch with germline at one junction end may stem from a read error. The J gene is TRBJ2-3, the V gene TRBV7-8, with 12 bases identical to TRBD2. Germline values: CDR1 SGHVS, CDR2 FQNEAQ. The CDR3 sequence is 17 residues long. In DNA form, the CDR3 reads TGTACCAGCAGCCGAGGACTAGCGGGGACTAGCACAGATACGCAGTACTTT. Protein: CTSSRGLAGTSTDTQYF.

With respect to this clonotype: The germline gene is not matched at one end of the junction; a read error may be the cause. J is TRBJ2-1 and V is TRBV10-3; 8 bases map to TRBD2. This CDR3 is built from 13 residues. Germline values: CDR1 ENHRY, CDR2 SYGVKD. CDR3 nucleotides: TGTGCCATCAGTGGCATAGCGGGGAGTGAGCAGCTCTTC. Protein sequence: CAISGIAGSEQLF.

For this clonotype: The conserved phenylalanine or tryptophan normally closing the CDR3 is absent here, so this likely arose from a read error. The chain employs TRBV11-2 and TRBJ2-5; no clear D. The CDR3 loop spans 13 amino acids. Germline CDR1 reads SGHAT; CDR2 reads FQNNGV. CDR3 nucleotide sequence: TGTGTCACCAGCCCGAGCATCCAGGAGACCCAGTACTCC. It yields the protein CVTSPSIQETQYS.

The CDR3 nucleotides are TGTGCCAGCAGCTCTGGATGGGTGACCCAGTACTTC. This codes for CASSSGWVTQYF. This rearrangement joins TRBV12-3 or TRBV12-4 to TRBJ2-5; D is uncertain. V was cut by 6 bases and J by 7 bases, with 12 bases left in between. This CDR3 spans 12 amino acids.

Details on this clonotype: It may be a read error: a sequence one base away is much more abundant. The chain has TRBV7-9 and TRBJ2-2; the match to TRBD1 covers 9 bases. The CDR3 loop spans 16 amino acids. Germline CDR1 SEHNR, CDR2 FQNEAQ (reference sequence). The chain's CDR3 is CANSPTGTGFTGELFF. The CDR3 DNA follows: TGTGCCAACAGCCCTACCGGGACAGGGTTTACCGGGGAGCTGTTTTTT. Full variable domain (rest looked up from reference TRBV7-9 and TRBJ2-2): DTGVSQNPRHKITKRGQNVTFRCDPISEHNRLYWYRQTLGQGPEFLTYFQNEAQLEKSRLLSDRFSAERPKGSFSTLEIQRTEQGDSAMYLCANSPTGTGFTGELFFGEGSRLTVL.

A remark on this clonotype: A read error may explain this, as a much larger clone is one base away. This CDR3 is missing its conserved last phenylalanine or tryptophan, likely due to a read error. The genes are TRBV5-1 and TRBJ1-1, with D unclear. This CDR3 is built from 15 residues. Germline loops: CDR1 SGHRS, CDR2 YFSETQ. With 3 bases removed from V and 0 bases from J, the gap between germline ends came to 12 bases. The CDR3 DNA reads TGCGCCAGCAGCTGGCTATCCGGCATGAACACTGAAGCTTTCCTT. Protein sequence: CASSWLSGMNTEAFL.

This clonotype has a handful of counts. Because the CDR3 is missing its conserved closing phenylalanine or tryptophan, this is likely a read error. The DNA is left out, because the CDR3 cannot be placed on it with certainty; the CDR3 is given as TCRdb lists it. The V and J genes are TRBV29-1 and TRBJ2-7. The CDR3 has 12 amino acids, counting both end residues. Germline lookup yields CDR1 SQVTM and CDR2 ANQGSEA. CDR3 sequence reads: CSVDSSLGEQYL.

As for this clonotype: This CDR3 is missing its conserved last phenylalanine or tryptophan, likely due to a read error. The genes are TRBV29-1 and TRBJ2-7; 8 bases are shared with TRBD1. The J segment lost 5 bases and the V segment lost 6 bases, leaving 3 bases of the junction unmatched. Germline V gene sequence: CDR1 SQVTM, CDR2 ANQGSEA. The CDR3 consists of 11 residues. CDR3 DNA sequence: TGCAGCGTCCTACAGGGGGACGAGCAGTACCTC. This gives the protein CSVLQGDEQYL.

About this clonotype itself: At one of its ends the junction is not consistent with the germline gene, which may arise from a read error. J is TRBJ1-2 and V is TRBV6-5; 7 bases are a match to TRBD1. Germline V gives CDR1 MNHEY, CDR2 SVGAGI. This CDR3 is built from 11 residues. The CDR3 spells CTSRRQGCYTF. The DNA for the CDR3 is TGTACCAGCAGGAGACAGGGATGCTACACCTTC.

As for this clonotype: One junction end disagrees with the germline gene, perhaps due to a read error. V and J are TRBV4-1 and TRBJ2-7; D may match TRBD1 or TRBD2 (5 bases each). The CDR3 is made up of 15 amino acids. Germline loops: CDR1 MGHRA, CDR2 YSYEKL. In DNA form, the CDR3 reads TGCACCAGCAACCAACCCGGGACGAACTCCTACGAGCAGTATTTC. Amino acids: CTSNQPGTNSYEQYF.

To note about this clonotype: The junction differs from germline at one of its ends, possibly a read error. This chain links TRBV11-2 with TRBJ2-3, with D possibly TRBD1 on 6 matching bases. The CDR3 consists of 20 residues. Germline V gene sequence: CDR1 SGHAT, CDR2 FQNNGV. The CDR3 nucleotides are TGTGCCAGTAGCCCGATCGGAACTAGGGGGAGTTCCCTAAGAGGAGATACGCAACATTTT. Translation: CASSPIGTRGSSLRGDTQHF. Full variable domain (rest looked up from reference TRBV11-2 and TRBJ2-3): EAGVAQSPRYKIIEKRQSVAFWCNPISGHATLYWYQQILGQGPKLLIQFQNNGVVDDSQLPKDRFSAERLKGVDSTLKIQPAKLEDSAVYLCASSPIGTRGSSLRGDTQHFGPGTRLTVL.

About this clonotype: Relative to the germline gene, one junction end is altered; a read error may explain this. V and J are TRBV4-2 and TRBJ2-3; 8 nucleotides line up with TRBD2. The CDR3 covers 13 residues. The V gene's germline CDR1 is LGHNA and CDR2 YNFKEQ. The CDR3 sequence is CASSQAGADKQYF. The CDR3 region has the DNA TGTGCCAGCAGTCAAGCGGGAGCAGATAAGCAGTATTTT.

The V gene is TRBV11-2, the J gene TRBJ2-7, with D uncertain. The end of the DNA aligns better with TRBJ2-1, so the J call may be wrong. Looked up from germline, CDR1 is SGHAT and CDR2 is FQNNGV. The CDR3 is 16 residues long. CDR3 residues: CASSLHPSVRLSEQFF. The CDR3 DNA reads TGTGCCAGCAGCTTACACCCCAGCGTGAGACTTAGCGAGCAGTTCTTC.